This T cell receptor beta chain originates from a study of blood T cell repertoires in COVID-19. Study information: Both acute and convalescent COVID-19 samples were obtained from the United States, Italy and Spain. In each case, the material was cDNA or gDNA derived from T cells, B-cell-depleted T cells, or PBMCs.

Trimming took 6 bases from V and 8 from J, leaving 16 bases between them. This CDR3 has 14 residues. Germline CDR1 and CDR2: MNHEY and SVGEGT. The protocol was immunoSEQ multiplex PCR, while the TCRdb copy is restricted to in-frame clones and leaves out a portion. The sample contains under 250,000 clones, over 75% of which appear only once. The sequence derives from a woman aged 70-85 years with COVID-19, enrolled during active disease. J is TRBJ1-4 and V is TRBV6-2 or TRBV6-3; maybe TRBD1 (5 bases). The sequenced sample was peripheral blood. The CDR3 DNA reads as TGTGCCAGCAGCCGGACATTGGAAGGGGAAAAACTGTTTTTT. Its translation is CASSRTLEGEKLFF.